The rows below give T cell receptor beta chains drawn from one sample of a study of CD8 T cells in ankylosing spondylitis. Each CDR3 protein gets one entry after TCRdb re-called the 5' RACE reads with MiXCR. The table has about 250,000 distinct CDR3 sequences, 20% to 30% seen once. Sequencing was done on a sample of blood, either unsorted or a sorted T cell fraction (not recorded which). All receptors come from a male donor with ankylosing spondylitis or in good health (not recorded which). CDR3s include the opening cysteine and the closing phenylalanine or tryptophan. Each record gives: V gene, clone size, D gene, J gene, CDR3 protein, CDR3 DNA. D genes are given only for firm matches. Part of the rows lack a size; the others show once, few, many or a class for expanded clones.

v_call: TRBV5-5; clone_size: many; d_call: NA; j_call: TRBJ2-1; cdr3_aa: CASSTMWDSLYNEQFF; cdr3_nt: TGTGCCAGCAGTACGATGTGGGACTCCCTCTACAATGAGCAGTTCTTC
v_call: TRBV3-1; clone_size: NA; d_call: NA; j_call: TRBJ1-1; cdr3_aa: CASSPTLGSTEAFF; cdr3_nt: TGTGCCAGCAGTCCAACACTAGGGAGCACTGAAGCTTTCTTT
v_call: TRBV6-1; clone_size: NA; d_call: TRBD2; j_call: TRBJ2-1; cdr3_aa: CASSPSGGSPREQFF; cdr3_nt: TGTGCCAGCAGTCCGAGCGGGGGGTCCCCAAGGGAGCAGTTCTTC
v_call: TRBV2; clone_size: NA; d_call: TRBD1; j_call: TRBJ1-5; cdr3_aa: CASSEEGARSNQPQHF; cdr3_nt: TGTGCCAGCAGTGAAGAGGGGGCGCGGAGCAATCAGCCCCAGCATTTT
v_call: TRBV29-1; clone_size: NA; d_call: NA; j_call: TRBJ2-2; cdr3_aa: CSVDGGLHTGELFF; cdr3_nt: TGCAGCGTTGATGGCGGACTCCACACCGGGGAGCTGTTTTTT
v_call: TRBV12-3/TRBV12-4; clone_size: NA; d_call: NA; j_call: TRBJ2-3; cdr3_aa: CASSLAHPDTQYF; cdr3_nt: TGTGCCAGCAGTTTAGCCCACCCAGATACGCAGTATTTT
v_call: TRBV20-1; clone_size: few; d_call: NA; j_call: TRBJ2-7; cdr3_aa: CSAPARELGEQYF; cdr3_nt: TGCAGTGCCCCCGCCAGGGAGCTAGGCGAGCAGTACTTC
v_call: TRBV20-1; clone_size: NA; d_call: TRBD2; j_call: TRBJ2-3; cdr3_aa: CSAPAGTGRGTQYF; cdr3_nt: TGCAGTGCCCCAGCGGGGACCGGGAGGGGTACGCAGTATTTT
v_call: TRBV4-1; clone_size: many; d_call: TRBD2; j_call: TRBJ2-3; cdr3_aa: CASSQDLASGGDTQYF; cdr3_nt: TGCGCCAGCAGCCAAGATTTGGCTAGCGGGGGCGATACGCAGTATTTT
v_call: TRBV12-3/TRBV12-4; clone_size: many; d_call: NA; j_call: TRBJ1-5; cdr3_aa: CASSLDRFGNQPQHF; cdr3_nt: TGTGCCAGCAGCCTCGACAGATTCGGCAATCAGCCCCAGCATTTT
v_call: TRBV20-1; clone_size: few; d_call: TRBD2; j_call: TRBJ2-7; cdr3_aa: CSARPTSHEQYF; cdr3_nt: TGCAGTGCTAGACCGACTAGCCACGAGCAGTACTTC
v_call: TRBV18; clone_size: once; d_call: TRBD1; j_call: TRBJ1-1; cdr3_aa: CASSPTGTGSTEAFF; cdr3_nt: TGTGCCAGCTCCCCTACCGGGACAGGGAGCACTGAAGCTTTCTTT
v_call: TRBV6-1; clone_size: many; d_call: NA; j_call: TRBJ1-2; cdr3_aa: CASSEAHWTANYGYTF; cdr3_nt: TGTGCCAGCAGTGAAGCGCATTGGACAGCGAACTATGGCTACACCTTC
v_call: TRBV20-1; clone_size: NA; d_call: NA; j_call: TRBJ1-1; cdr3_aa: CSARDPPQSEAFF; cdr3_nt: TGCAGTGCTAGAGATCCCCCGCAGAGTGAAGCTTTCTTT
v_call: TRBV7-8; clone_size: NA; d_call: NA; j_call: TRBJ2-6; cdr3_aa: CAGSPISGANVLTF; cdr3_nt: TGTGCCGGGTCGCCGATCTCTGGGGCCAACGTCCTGACTTTC
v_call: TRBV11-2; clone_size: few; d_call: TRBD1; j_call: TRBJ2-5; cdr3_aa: CASRRRTGADIIIGQETQYF; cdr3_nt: TGTGCCAGCAGACGAAGGACAGGGGCAGATATTATTATTGGGCAAGAGACCCAGTACTTC
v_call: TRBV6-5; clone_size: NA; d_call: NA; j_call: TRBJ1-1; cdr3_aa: CASSYSTGLRTEAFF; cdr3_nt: TGTGCCAGCAGTTACTCCACAGGGCTACGCACTGAAGCTTTCTTT
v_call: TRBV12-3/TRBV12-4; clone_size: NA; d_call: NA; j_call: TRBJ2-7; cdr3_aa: CASSLQGFHEQYF; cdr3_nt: TGTGCCAGCAGTTTGCAGGGTTTCCACGAGCAGTACTTC
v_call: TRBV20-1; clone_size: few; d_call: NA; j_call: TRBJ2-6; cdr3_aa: CSAPLPSTRSGANVLTF; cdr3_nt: TGCAGTGCTCCGCTACCCTCTACCCGCTCTGGGGCCAACGTCCTGACTTTC
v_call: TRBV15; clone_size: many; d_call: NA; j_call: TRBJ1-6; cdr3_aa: CATSREAAIGSPLHF; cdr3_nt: TGTGCCACCAGCAGAGAGGCGGCAATAGGTTCACCCCTCCACTTT
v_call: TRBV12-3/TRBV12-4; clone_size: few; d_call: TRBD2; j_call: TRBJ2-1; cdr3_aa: CASSIFPGLAVYNEQFF; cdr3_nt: TGTGCCAGCAGTATCTTCCCCGGACTAGCGGTATACAATGAGCAGTTCTTC
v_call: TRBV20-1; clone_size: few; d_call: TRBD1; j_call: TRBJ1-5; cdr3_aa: CSARPRDRGSNQPQHF; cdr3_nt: TGCAGTGCTCGCCCCCGGGACAGGGGGAGCAATCAGCCCCAGCATTTT